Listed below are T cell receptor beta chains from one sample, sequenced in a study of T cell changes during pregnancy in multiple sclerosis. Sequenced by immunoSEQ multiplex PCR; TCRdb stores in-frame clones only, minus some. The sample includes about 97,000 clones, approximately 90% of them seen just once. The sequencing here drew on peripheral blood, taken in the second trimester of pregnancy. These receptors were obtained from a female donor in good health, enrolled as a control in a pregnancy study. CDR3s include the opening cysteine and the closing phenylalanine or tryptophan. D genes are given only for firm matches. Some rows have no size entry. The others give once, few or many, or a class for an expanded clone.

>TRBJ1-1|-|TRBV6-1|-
CASSESTRGNTEAFF
TGTGCCAGCAGTGAATCGACCCGGGGGAACACTGAAGCTTTCTTT
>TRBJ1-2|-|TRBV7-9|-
CASSFGGGIYGYTF
TGTGCCAGCAGCTTCGGCGGGGGGATCTATGGCTACACCTTC
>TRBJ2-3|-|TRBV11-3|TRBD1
CASSRTGDTQYF
TGTGCCAGCAGCCGGACAGGAGATACGCAGTATTTT
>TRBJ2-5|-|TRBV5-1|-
CASSSHRGMRETQYF
TGCGCCAGCAGCTCCCATCGGGGAATGAGGGAGACCCAGTACTTC
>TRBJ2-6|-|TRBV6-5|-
CASSYPGDANVLTF
TGTGCCAGCAGTTACCCAGGGGACGCCAACGTCCTGACTTTC
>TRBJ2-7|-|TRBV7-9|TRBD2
CASSPLDSRTSAQYF
TGTGCCAGCAGCCCACTGGACAGCAGGACTAGCGCGCAGTACTTC
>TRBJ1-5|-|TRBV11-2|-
CASSPYREGSDQPQHF
TGTGCCAGCAGCCCATACAGGGAGGGGAGCGATCAGCCCCAGCATTTT
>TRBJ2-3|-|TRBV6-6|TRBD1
CASSNSGTGQYF
TGTGCCAGCAGTAATTCCGGGACAGGGCAGTATTTT
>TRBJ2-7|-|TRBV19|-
CASSMAGPYEQYF
TGTGCCAGTAGTATGGCGGGACCCTACGAGCAGTACTTC
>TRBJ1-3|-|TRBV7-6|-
CASSYRDTGNTIYF
TGTGCCAGCAGCTACCGGGACACGGGAAACACCATATATTTT
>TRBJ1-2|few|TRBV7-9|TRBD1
CASTPGQGLYGYTF
TGTGCCAGCACCCCGGGACAGGGCCTTTATGGCTACACCTTC
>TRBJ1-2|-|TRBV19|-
CASSIPLRPGNYGYTF
TGTGCCAGTAGTATTCCACTCCGGCCAGGGAACTATGGCTACACCTTC
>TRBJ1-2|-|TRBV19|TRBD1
CASSTLSGTGLYGYTF
TGTGCCAGTAGTACCTTATCCGGGACAGGGCTCTATGGCTACACCTTC
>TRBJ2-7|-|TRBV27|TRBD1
CASSLRTGGEQYF
TGTGCCAGCAGTTTACGGACAGGGGGCGAGCAGTACTTC
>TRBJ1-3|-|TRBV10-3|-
CAMGRTNSGNTIYF
TGTGCCATGGGGCGGACAAACTCTGGAAACACCATATATTTT
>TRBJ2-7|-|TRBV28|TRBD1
CASSPRDRASYEQYF
TGTGCCAGCAGTCCCCGGGACAGGGCCTCCTACGAGCAGTACTTC
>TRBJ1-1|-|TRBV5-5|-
CASNTGLQTGAFF
TGTGCCAGCAATACGGGACTGCAAACCGGAGCTTTCTTT
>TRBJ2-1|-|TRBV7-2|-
CASSLAPGSSYNEQFF
TGTGCCAGCAGCTTAGCGCCCGGGAGCTCCTACAATGAGCAGTTCTTC
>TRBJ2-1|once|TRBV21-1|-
CASSKLAHLTMMQFF
TGTGCCAGCAGCAAACTAGCGCACCTGACAATGATGCAGTTCTTC
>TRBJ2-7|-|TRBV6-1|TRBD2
CASSVRGGGSSYEQYF
TGTGCCAGCAGTGTACGGGGCGGGGGAAGCTCCTACGAGCAGTACTTC
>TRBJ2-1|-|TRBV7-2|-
CASSPGGGSTYNEQFF
TGTGCCAGCAGCCCAGGGGGCGGGAGTACCTACAATGAGCAGTTCTTC
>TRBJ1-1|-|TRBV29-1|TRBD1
CSVLPRPTGGLPSNTEAFF
TGCAGCGTGCTCCCTCGCCCAACAGGGGGCCTCCCATCGAACACTGAAGCTTTCTTT
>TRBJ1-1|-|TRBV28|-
CASSLDLRVNTEAFF
TGTGCCAGCAGTTTAGACCTCCGGGTGAACACTGAAGCTTTCTTT
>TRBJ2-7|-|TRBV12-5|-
CASGGMTAPYEQYF
TGTGCTAGTGGTGGAATGACAGCACCCTACGAGCAGTACTTC
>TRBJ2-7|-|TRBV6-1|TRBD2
CASRSTSGGFYEQYF
TGTGCCAGCAGATCAACTAGCGGGGGGTTCTACGAGCAGTACTTC
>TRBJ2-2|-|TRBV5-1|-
CASRIGVNTGELFF
TGCGCCAGCAGGATCGGAGTTAACACCGGGGAGCTGTTTTTT
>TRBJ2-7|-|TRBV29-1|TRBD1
CSFRQGTYEQYF
TGCAGCTTTCGACAGGGAACCTACGAGCAGTACTTC
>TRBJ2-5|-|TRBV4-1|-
CASSHPDFQETQYF
TGCGCCAGCAGCCATCCGGACTTCCAAGAGACCCAGTACTTC
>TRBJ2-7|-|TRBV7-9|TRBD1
CASIKAGQGASYEQYF
TGTGCCAGCATCAAAGCCGGACAGGGTGCATCCTACGAGCAGTACTTC
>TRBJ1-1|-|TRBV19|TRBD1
CASSRSTGLGAEAFF
TGTGCCAGTAGCCGATCGACAGGGTTAGGCGCTGAAGCTTTCTTT
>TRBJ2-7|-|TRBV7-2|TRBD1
CASSLDRDEQYF
TGTGCCAGCAGCCTCGACAGGGACGAGCAGTACTTC
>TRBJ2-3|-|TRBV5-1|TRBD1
CASKGQGRGDTQYF
TGCGCCAGCAAGGGACAGGGACGGGGAGATACGCAGTATTTT
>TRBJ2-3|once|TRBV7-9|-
CASSFSGSTDTQYF
TGTGCCAGCAGCTTTAGCGGAAGCACAGATACGCAGTATTTT
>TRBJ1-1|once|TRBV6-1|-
CASRPDIGPTEAFF
TGTGCCAGCAGACCGGACATCGGACCCACTGAAGCTTTCTTT
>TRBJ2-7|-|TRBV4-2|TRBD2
CASSQDPLAGRSYEQYF
TGTGCCAGCAGCCAAGATCCCCTAGCGGGGCGATCCTACGAGCAGTACTTC
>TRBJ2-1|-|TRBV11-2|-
CASSLKGRGPYNEQFF
TGTGCCAGCAGCTTGAAAGGCCGGGGTCCGTACAATGAGCAGTTCTTC
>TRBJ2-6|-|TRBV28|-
CASNEQGTGANVLTF
TGTGCCAGCAACGAACAGGGTACCGGGGCCAACGTCCTGACTTTC
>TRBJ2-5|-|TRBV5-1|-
CASSLGQVYQETQYF
TGCGCCAGCAGCTTGGGTCAGGTGTACCAAGAGACCCAGTACTTC
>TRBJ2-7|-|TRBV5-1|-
CASSLEPGRHEQYF
TGCGCCAGCAGCTTGGAGCCAGGGAGGCACGAGCAGTACTTC
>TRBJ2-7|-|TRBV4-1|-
CASSQDDSSSYEQYF
TGCGCCAGCAGCCAAGATGACTCCAGCTCCTACGAGCAGTACTTC
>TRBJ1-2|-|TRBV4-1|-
CASSQVGPGRHYGYTF
TGCGCCAGCAGCCAAGTAGGGCCCGGGAGGCACTATGGCTACACCTTC
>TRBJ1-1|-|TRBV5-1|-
CASSLGQVDTEAFF
TGCGCCAGCAGCTTGGGGCAGGTAGACACTGAAGCTTTCTTT
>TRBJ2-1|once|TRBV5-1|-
CASSLVQASSYNEQFF
TGCGCCAGCAGCTTGGTACAGGCAAGCTCCTACAATGAGCAGTTCTTC
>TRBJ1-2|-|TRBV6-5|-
CASSPHGGGNYGYTF
TGTGCCAGCAGTCCCCACGGGGGAGGAAACTATGGCTACACCTTC
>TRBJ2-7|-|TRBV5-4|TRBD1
CASSPGQGIYEQYF
TGTGCCAGCAGCCCCGGACAGGGAATCTACGAGCAGTACTTC
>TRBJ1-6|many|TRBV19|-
CASSRHEPSSYNSPLHF
TGTGCCAGTAGCCGACACGAACCGAGCTCCTATAATTCACCCCTCCACTTT
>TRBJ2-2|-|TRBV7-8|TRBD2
CASSPVAGADTGELFF
TGTGCCAGCAGCCCTGTAGCGGGGGCGGACACCGGGGAGCTGTTTTTT
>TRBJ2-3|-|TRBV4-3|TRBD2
CASSQLGGSGTDTQYF
TGCGCCAGCAGCCAACTCGGCGGGAGTGGTACAGATACGCAGTATTTT
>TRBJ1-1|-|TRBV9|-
CASSVGHSNTEAFF
TGTGCCAGCAGCGTAGGGCACAGCAACACTGAAGCTTTCTTT
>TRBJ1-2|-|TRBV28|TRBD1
CASGPGDRVKGYTF
TGTGCCAGCGGACCGGGGGACAGGGTAAAAGGCTACACCTTC
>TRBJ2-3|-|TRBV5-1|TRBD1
CASSLTGVDGTDTQYF
TGCGCCAGCAGCTTGACAGGGGTGGATGGCACAGATACGCAGTATTTT
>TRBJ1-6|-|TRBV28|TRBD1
CASSVGTGGSLSPLHF
TGTGCCAGCAGTGTCGGGACAGGGGGCTCGCTTTCACCCCTCCACTTT
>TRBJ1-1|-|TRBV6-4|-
CASSSVPNTEAFF
TGTGCCAGCAGCTCCGTTCCGAACACTGAAGCTTTCTTT
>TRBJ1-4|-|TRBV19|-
CASNARPGHTATNEKLFF
TGTGCCAGTAACGCCCGCCCGGGACACACTGCAACTAATGAAAAACTGTTTTTT
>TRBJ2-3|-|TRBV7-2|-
CASSRLGGDTQYF
TGTGCCAGCAGCCGACTCGGCGGAGATACGCAGTATTTT
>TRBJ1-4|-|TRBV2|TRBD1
CASRGTGGFGEKLFF
TGTGCCAGCAGAGGGACAGGGGGCTTCGGGGAAAAACTGTTTTTT
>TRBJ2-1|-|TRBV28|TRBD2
CASSRGTSGYNEQFF
TGTGCCAGCAGTCGAGGGACTAGCGGCTACAATGAGCAGTTCTTC
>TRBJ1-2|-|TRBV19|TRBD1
CASSEGARYGYTF
TGTGCCAGTAGTGAGGGGGCACGCTATGGCTACACCTTC
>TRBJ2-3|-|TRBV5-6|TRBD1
CASSLIRGPDTQYF
TGTGCCAGCAGCTTAATCAGGGGGCCAGATACGCAGTATTTT
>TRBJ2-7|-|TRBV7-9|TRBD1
CASSFSPGTGLYEQYF
TGTGCCAGCAGCTTCAGCCCCGGGACAGGATTATACGAGCAGTACTTC